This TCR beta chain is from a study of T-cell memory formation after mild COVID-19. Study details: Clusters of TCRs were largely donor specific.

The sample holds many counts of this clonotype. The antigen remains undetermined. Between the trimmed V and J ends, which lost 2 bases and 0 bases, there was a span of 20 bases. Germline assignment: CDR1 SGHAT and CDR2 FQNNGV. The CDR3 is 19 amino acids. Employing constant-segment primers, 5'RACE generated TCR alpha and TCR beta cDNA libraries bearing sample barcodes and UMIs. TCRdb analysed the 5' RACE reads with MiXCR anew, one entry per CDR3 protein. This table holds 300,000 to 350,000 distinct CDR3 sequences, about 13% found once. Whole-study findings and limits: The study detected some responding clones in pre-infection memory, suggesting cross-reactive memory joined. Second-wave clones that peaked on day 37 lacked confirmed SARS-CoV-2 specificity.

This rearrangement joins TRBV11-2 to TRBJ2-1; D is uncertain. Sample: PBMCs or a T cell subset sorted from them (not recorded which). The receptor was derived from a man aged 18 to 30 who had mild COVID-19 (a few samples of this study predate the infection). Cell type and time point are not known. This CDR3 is CASSLRSRGFLSSYNEQFF. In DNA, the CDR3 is TGTGCCAGCAGCTTACGCTCTAGAGGCTTTCTGAGCTCCTACAATGAGCAGTTCTTC.